The next 2 T cell receptor beta chains were all read from a single sample in a study of blood T cell repertoires in COVID-19. Clones were sequenced by immunoSEQ multiplex PCR, and TCRdb holds only the in-frame ones, with some missing. The sample includes roughly 140,000 clones, around 83% of them seen just once. The material sequenced was peripheral blood. Receptors were obtained from a woman in her fifties or sixties with acute or convalescent COVID-19.

V is TRBV7-2 and J is TRBJ2-7, with 12 nucleotides matching TRBD1. CDR1 is SGHTA and CDR2 is FQGNSA in the germline V gene. The CDR3 runs to 16 residues. V was clipped by 5 bases and J by 6 bases; unmatched bases: 11. CDR3 DNA sequence: TGTGCCAGCAGCACGAGATACGGGACAGGGGGCGGCGAGCAGTACTTC. Translation gives CASSTRYGTGGGEQYF.

V and J are TRBV28 and TRBJ1-3; the D is unclear. This CDR3 comprises 13 residues. Germline V lookup: CDR1 MDHEN, CDR2 SYDVKM. V shed 2 bases and J shed 4 bases, with 6 bases lying between them. The CDR3: CASSLVSGNTIYF. CDR3 bases: TGTGCCAGCAGTTTAGTTTCGGGAAACACCATATATTTT.